The rows below give T cell receptor beta chains drawn from one sample of a study of blood T cell repertoires in COVID-19. This table comes from immunoSEQ multiplex PCR, and its TCRdb copy is limited to in-frame clones, with some not included. This repertoire shows about 86,000 clones, around 80% found once; its top ten account for about 11%. What was sequenced was peripheral blood. The source is a man aged 70 or older with acute or convalescent COVID-19. CDR3s include the opening cysteine and the closing phenylalanine or tryptophan. Each record gives: clone size, V gene, J gene, D gene, CDR3 protein, CDR3 DNA. The D gene is left open where the match is weak. Not all rows give a size; the values are once, few, many and, for expanded clones, a class.

size: once; V: TRBV6-5; J: TRBJ2-3; D: NA; CDR3: CASSLTRDTQYF; DNA: TGTGCCAGCAGCCTGACTAGAGATACGCAGTATTTT
size: NA; V: TRBV11-2; J: TRBJ2-3; D: NA; CDR3: CASSLRDGDTQYF; DNA: TGTGCCAGCAGCTTGAGGGATGGAGATACGCAGTATTTT
size: NA; V: TRBV20-1; J: TRBJ2-3; D: TRBD2; CDR3: CSASFLAGLTDTQYF; DNA: TGCAGTGCTAGTTTTCTAGCGGGTCTCACAGATACGCAGTATTTT
size: once; V: TRBV19; J: TRBJ1-5; D: NA; CDR3: CASSFGFNQPQHF; DNA: TGTGCCAGTAGTTTCGGTTTCAATCAGCCCCAGCATTTT
size: NA; V: TRBV3-1/TRBV3-2; J: TRBJ2-2; D: NA; CDR3: CASSQDTGNTGELFF; DNA: TGTGCCAGCAGCCAAGACACGGGGAACACCGGGGAGCTGTTTTTT
size: NA; V: TRBV3-1/TRBV3-2; J: TRBJ1-2; D: TRBD1; CDR3: CASSQVGTGMNYGYTF; DNA: TGTGCCAGCAGCCAAGTTGGGACAGGGATGAACTATGGCTACACCTTC
size: once; V: TRBV6-5; J: TRBJ1-6; D: NA; CDR3: CASSYFRGVNSPLHF; DNA: TGTGCCAGCAGTTACTTCCGGGGAGTTAATTCACCCCTCCACTTT
size: NA; V: TRBV28; J: TRBJ2-7; D: TRBD1; CDR3: CASSRGQGIAYEQYF; DNA: TGTGCCAGCAGCCGAGGACAGGGTATAGCCTACGAGCAGTACTTC
size: NA; V: TRBV3-1/TRBV3-2; J: TRBJ2-7; D: TRBD2; CDR3: CASSQGLAVSYEQYF; DNA: TGTGCCAGCAGCCAAGGACTAGCGGTCTCCTACGAGCAGTACTTC
size: NA; V: TRBV28; J: TRBJ1-2; D: NA; CDR3: CASSRRGVSYGYTF; DNA: TGTGCCAGCAGTCGCAGGGGAGTATCCTATGGCTACACCTTC